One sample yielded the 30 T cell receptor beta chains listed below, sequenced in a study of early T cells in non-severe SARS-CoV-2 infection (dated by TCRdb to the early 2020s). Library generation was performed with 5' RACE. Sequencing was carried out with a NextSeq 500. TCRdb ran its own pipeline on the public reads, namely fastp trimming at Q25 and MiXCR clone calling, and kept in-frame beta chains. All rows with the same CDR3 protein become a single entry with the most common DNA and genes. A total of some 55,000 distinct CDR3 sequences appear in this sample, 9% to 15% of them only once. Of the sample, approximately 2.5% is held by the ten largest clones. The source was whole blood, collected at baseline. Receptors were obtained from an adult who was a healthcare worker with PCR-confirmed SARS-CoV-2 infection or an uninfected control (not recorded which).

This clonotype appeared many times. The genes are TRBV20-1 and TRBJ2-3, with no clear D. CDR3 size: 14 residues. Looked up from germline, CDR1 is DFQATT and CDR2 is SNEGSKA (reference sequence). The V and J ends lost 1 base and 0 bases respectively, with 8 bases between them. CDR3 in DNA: TGCAGTGCTAGAGTGCAGCCAAGCACAGATACGCAGTATTTT. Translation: CSARVQPSTDTQYF.

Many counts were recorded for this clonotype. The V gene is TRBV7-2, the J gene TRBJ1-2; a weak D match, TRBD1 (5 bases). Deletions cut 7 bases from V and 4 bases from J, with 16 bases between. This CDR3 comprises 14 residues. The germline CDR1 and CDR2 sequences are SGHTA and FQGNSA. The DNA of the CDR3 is TGTGCCAGCAACTCTCTTGGGGCAGGCTATGGCTACACCTTC. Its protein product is CASNSLGAGYGYTF.

The CDR3 region has the DNA TGTGCCAGCAGAAAAGCGGGAACCTCGGTTAATGAGCAGTTCTTC. The encoded protein is CASRKAGTSVNEQFF. The chain links TRBV6-2 or TRBV6-3 to TRBJ2-1, with 7 nucleotides matching TRBD2. This CDR3 has 15 amino acids. The germline gives CDR1 MNHEY, CDR2 SVGEGT. Trimming at V came to 6 bases and at J to 7 bases, leaving 12 bases not matched to a gene.

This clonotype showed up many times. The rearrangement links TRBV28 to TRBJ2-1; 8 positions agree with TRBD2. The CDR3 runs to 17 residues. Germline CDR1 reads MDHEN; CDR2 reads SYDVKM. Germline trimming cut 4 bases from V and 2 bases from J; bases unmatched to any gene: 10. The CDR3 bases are TGTGCCAGCAGTTCACCTGGGGGAGCGGGGGCCTACAATGAGCAGTTCTTC. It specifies CASSSPGGAGAYNEQFF. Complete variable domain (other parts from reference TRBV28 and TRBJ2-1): DVKVTQSSRYLVKRTGEKVFLECVQDMDHENMFWYRQDPGLGLRLIYFSYDVKMKEKGDIPEGYSVSREKKERFSLILESASTNQTSMYLCASSSPGGAGAYNEQFFGPGTRLTVL.

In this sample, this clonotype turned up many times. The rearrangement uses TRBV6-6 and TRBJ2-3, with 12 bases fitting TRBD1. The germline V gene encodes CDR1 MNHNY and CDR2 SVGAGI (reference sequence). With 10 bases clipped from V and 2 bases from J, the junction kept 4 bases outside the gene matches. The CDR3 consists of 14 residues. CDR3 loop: CATGTGGFTDTQYF. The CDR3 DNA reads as TGTGCCACCGGGACAGGGGGCTTCACAGATACGCAGTATTTT.

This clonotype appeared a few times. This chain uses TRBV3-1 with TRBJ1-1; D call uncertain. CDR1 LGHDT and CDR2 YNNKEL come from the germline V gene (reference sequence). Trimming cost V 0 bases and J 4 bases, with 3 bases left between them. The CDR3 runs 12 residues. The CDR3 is CASSQDPTEAFF. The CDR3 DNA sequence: TGTGCCAGCAGCCAAGATCCCACTGAAGCTTTCTTT.

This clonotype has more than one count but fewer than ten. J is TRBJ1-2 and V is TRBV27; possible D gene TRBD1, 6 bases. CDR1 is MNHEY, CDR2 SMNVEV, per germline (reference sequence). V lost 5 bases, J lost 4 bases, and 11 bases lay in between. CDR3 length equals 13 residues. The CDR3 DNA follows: TGTGCCAGCAGTCGGGACATAGGCTATGGCTACACCTTC. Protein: CASSRDIGYGYTF.

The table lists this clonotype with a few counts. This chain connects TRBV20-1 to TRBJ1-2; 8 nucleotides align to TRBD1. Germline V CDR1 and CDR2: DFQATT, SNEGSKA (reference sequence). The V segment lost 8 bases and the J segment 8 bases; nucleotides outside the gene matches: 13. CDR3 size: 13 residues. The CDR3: CSPAARGLGGYTF. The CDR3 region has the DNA TGCAGTCCGGCAGCCAGGGGGCTAGGGGGCTACACCTTC.

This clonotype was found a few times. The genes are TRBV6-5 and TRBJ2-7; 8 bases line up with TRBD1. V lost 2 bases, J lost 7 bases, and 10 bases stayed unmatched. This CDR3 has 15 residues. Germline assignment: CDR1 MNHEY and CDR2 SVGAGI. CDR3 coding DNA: TGTGCCAGCAGTTACCAAGCAGGGGGCTCTCAAGAGCAGTACTTC. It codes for CASSYQAGGSQEQYF.

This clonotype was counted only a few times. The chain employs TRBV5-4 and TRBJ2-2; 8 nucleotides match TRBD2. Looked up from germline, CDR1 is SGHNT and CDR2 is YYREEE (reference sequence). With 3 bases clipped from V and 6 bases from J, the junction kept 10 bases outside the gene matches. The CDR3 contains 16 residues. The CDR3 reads CASSSVGTRSPGELFF. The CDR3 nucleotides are TGTGCCAGCAGCTCGGTCGGGACTAGGTCCCCCGGGGAGCTGTTTTTT.

CDR3 coding DNA: TGTGCCAGCGGTAAGCGGGAGCGGAACAATGAGCAGTTCTTC. Translating gives CASGKRERNNEQFF. The chain joins TRBV12-3 or TRBV12-4 to TRBJ2-1, with TRBD2 identical over 8 bases. The CDR3 sequence is 14 residues long. Trimming at V came to 8 bases and at J to 5 bases, leaving 8 bases not matched to a gene.

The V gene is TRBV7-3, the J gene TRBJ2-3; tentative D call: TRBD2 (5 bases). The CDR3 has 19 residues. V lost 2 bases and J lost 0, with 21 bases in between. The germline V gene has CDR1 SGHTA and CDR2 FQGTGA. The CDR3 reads CASSLGNAVKRNSTDTQYF. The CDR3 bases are TGTGCCAGCAGCTTAGGGAACGCGGTAAAGCGGAATAGCACAGATACGCAGTATTTT.

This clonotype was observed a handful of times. The CDR3 bases are TGTGCCAGCAGCCGAAGTGTCGACGAGCAGTACTTC. Translated, it gives CASSRSVDEQYF. V is TRBV7-2 and J is TRBJ2-7, with D uncertain. The germline V gene has CDR1 SGHTA and CDR2 FQGNSA. The CDR3 runs to 12 residues. V was trimmed by 5 bases and J by 5 bases, leaving 10 bases between them.

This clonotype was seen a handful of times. CDR3 bases: TGTGCCAGCAGCTTAGAAAGGGACAGGGGAACCGGGGAGCTGTTTTTT. Protein sequence: CASSLERDRGTGELFF. The chain is built from TRBV7-6 and TRBJ2-2; TRBD1 matches 10 bases. This CDR3 region has 16 residues. Germline trimming cut 1 base from V and 5 bases from J; bases unmatched to any gene: 4. CDR1 and CDR2 from the germline V gene are SGHVS and FNYEAQ.

CDR3 residues: CSALGTDDTYEQYF. CDR3 nucleotide sequence: TGCAGTGCCTTAGGGACCGACGATACCTACGAGCAGTACTTC. The chain employs TRBV20-1 and TRBJ2-7, with D tentatively TRBD1 or TRBD2 (5 bases each). V was pared by 6 bases and J by 2 bases, with 17 bases between. The CDR3 runs to 14 residues. From germline, CDR1 is DFQATT and CDR2 SNEGSKA (reference sequence).

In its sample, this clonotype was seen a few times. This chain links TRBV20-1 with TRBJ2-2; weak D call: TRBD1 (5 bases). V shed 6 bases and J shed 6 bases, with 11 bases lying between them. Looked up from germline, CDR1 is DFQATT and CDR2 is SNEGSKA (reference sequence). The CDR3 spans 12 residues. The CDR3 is CSAQRGSGELFF. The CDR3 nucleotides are TGCAGTGCGCAAAGGGGATCCGGGGAGCTGTTTTTT.

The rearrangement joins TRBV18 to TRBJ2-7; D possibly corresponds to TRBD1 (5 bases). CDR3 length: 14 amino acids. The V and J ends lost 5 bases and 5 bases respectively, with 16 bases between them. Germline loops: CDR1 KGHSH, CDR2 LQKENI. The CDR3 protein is CASSGQGTLNEQYF. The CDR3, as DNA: TGTGCCAGCTCAGGGCAGGGCACGCTGAACGAGCAGTACTTC. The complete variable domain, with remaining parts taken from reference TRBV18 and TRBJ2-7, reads NAGVMQNPRHLVRRRGQEARLRCSPMKGHSHVYWYRQLPEEGLKFMVYLQKENIIDESGMPKERFSAEFPKEGPSILRIQQVVRGDSAAYFCASSGQGTLNEQYFGPGTRLTVT.

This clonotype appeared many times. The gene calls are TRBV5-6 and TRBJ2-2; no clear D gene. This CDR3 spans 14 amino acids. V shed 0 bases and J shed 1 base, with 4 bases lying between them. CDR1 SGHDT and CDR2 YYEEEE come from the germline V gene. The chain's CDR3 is CASSLVVNTGELFF. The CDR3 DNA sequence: TGTGCCAGCAGCTTGGTGGTGAACACCGGGGAGCTGTTTTTT.

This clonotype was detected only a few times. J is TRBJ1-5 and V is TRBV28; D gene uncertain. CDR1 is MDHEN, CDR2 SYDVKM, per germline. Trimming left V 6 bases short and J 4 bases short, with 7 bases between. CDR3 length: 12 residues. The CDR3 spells CASRLGNQPQHF. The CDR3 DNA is TGTGCCAGCAGACTAGGGAATCAGCCCCAGCATTTT.

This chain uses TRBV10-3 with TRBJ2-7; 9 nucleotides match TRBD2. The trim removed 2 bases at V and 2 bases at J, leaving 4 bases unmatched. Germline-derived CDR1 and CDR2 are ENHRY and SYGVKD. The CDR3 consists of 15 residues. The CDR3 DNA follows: TGTGCCATCAGTGAGGGGGCTAGCGGGACCTACGAGCAGTACTTC. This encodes CAISEGASGTYEQYF.

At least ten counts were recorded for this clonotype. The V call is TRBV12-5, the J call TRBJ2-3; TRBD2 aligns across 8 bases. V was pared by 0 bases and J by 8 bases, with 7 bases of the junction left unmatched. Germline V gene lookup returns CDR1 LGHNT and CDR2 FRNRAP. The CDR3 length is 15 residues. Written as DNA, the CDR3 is TGTGCTAGTGGTTTGGTCCCGGGAGGGCAGGTTACGCAGTATTTT. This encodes CASGLVPGGQVTQYF.

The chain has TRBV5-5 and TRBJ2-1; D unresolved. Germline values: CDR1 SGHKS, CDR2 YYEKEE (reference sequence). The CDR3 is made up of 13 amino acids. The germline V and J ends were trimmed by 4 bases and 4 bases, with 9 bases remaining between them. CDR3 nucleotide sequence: TGTGCCAGCAGCCTGGAAAGTTACAATGAGCAGTTCTTC. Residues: CASSLESYNEQFF.

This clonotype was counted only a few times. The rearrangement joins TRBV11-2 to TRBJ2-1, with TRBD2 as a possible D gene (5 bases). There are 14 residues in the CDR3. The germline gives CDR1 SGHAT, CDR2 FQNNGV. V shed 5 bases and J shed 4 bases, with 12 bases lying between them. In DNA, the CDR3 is TGTGCCAGCAGCCTTACTAGTCGATACAATGAGCAGTTCTTC. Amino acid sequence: CASSLTSRYNEQFF.

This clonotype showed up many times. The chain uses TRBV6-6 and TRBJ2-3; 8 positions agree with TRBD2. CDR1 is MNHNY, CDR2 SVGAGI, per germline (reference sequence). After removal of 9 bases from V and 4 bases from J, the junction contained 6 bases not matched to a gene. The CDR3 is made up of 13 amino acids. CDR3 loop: CASHQRESDTQYF. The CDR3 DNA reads TGTGCCAGTCACCAGCGGGAGTCAGATACGCAGTATTTT.

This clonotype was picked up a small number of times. CDR3: CASSETTLGRETQYF. CDR3 sequence (DNA): TGTGCCAGCAGCGAAACAACCCTGGGTAGAGAGACCCAGTACTTC. The chain joins TRBV7-9 to TRBJ2-5; D gene ambiguous. V shed 5 bases and J shed 4 bases, with 17 bases lying between them. Germline lookup yields CDR1 SEHNR and CDR2 FQNEAQ (reference sequence). The CDR3 is 15 residues long.

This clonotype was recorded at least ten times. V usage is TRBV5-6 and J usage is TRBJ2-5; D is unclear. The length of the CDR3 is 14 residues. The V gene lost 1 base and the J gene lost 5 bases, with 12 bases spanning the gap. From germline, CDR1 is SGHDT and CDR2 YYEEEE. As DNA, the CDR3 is TGTGCCAGCAGCTTGCCTACCCTAGGGGAGACCCAGTACTTC. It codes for CASSLPTLGETQYF.

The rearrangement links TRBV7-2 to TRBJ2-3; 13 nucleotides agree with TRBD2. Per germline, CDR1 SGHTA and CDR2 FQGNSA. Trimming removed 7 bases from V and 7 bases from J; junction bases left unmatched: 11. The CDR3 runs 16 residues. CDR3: CASNPEGLAGRNTQYF. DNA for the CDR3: TGTGCCAGCAACCCGGAGGGACTAGCGGGACGAAATACGCAGTATTTT.

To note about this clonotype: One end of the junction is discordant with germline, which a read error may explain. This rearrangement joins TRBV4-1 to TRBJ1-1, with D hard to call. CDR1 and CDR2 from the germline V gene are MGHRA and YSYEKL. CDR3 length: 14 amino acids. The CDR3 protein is CVSSQGNLGTEAFF. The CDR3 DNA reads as TGCGTCAGCAGCCAAGGTAACCTGGGGACTGAAGCTTTCTTT.

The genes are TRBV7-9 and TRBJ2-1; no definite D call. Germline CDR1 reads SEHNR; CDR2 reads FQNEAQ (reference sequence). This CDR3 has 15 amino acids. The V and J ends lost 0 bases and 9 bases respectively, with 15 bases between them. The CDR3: CASSLAGSPLAEQFF. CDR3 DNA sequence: TGTGCCAGCAGCTTAGCGGGGTCTCCGTTGGCTGAGCAGTTCTTC.

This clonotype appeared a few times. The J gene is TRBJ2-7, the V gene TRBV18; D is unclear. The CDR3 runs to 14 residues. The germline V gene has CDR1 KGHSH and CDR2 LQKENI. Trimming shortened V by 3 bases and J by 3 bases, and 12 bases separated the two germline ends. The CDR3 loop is CASSPPNEGYEQYF. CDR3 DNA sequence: TGTGCCAGCTCACCGCCTAATGAAGGCTACGAGCAGTACTTC.